These 17 T cell receptor beta chains originate from one sample sequenced in a study of cytomegalovirus exposure and HLA in healthy donors (dated by TCRdb to about 2017). Libraries were constructed by the immunoSEQ multiplex PCR assay. TCRdb obtained this table from immuneACCESS and retained in-frame rearrangements with V and J assigned. These tables miss some clones; where compared with another copy, unresolved V genes account for less than half of the shortfall, and the remainder is unexplained. The table for this sample lists about 150,000 clones; roughly 84% of them were counted only once. Over 2% of the sample comes from the top ten. Sequencing used PBMCs. The receptors were sampled from a human donor in good health.

V gene TRBV7-2 combines with J gene TRBJ2-7, with 8 nucleotides matching TRBD1. Germline assignment: CDR1 SGHTA and CDR2 FQGNSA. J gave up 3 bases and V 3 bases, and 4 bases lay outside the gene matches. This CDR3 region has 14 residues. The CDR3 loop is CASSLGGQGYEQYF. CDR3 DNA sequence: TGTGCCAGCAGCTTGGGAGGACAGGGCTACGAGCAGTACTTC.

J is TRBJ2-5 and V is TRBV2, with D possibly TRBD2 on 5 matching bases. The germline V and J ends were trimmed by 7 bases and 2 bases, with 14 bases remaining between them. The CDR3 is made up of 14 amino acids. Per germline, CDR1 SNHLY and CDR2 FYNNEI. The CDR3 region is CASTYRTGQETQYF. For the CDR3, the DNA is TGTGCCAGCACCTATCGGACGGGGCAAGAGACCCAGTACTTC.

This clone was seen a few times. The CDR3 DNA reads as TGTGCCAGCAGCCCCCTACCCCAGAACACCGGGGAGCTGTTTTTT. As protein: CASSPLPQNTGELFF. This chain uses TRBV7-3 with TRBJ2-2; D gene uncertain. Deletions cut 5 bases from V and 1 base from J, with 11 bases between. The CDR3 is 15 amino acids. Per the germline V gene, CDR1 is SGHTA and CDR2 is FQGTGA.

The chain couples TRBV5-1 to TRBJ1-5, with a tentative D call TRBD1 (6 bases). The CDR3 totals 18 residues. The V end lost 0 bases, the J end lost 0 bases, and 16 bases lay between the germline ends. Per germline, CDR1 SGHRS and CDR2 YFSETQ. CDR3 coding DNA: TGCGCCAGCAGCTTGGATGAAAGGACAGCTAATAGCAATCAGCCCCAGCATTTT. Protein sequence: CASSLDERTANSNQPQHF. Full variable domain (remainder filled in from reference TRBV5-1 and TRBJ1-5): KAGVTQTPRYLIKTRGQQVTLSCSPISGHRSVSWYQQTPGQGLQFLFEYFSETQRNKGNFPGRFSGRQFSNSRSEMNVSTLELGDSALYLCASSLDERTANSNQPQHFGDGTRLSIL.

V is TRBV29-1 and J is TRBJ1-1, with D unresolved. Germline V gene lookup returns CDR1 SQVTM and CDR2 ANQGSEA. The CDR3 length is 11 residues. Trimming pared 7 bases from V and 7 bases from J, leaving 13 bases between. The CDR3 spells CSAQDLGEAFF. In DNA, the CDR3 is TGCAGCGCCCAGGATTTAGGTGAAGCTTTCTTT.

The chain recombines TRBV15 with TRBJ2-5; D not resolved. The V gene lost 4 bases and the J gene lost 0 bases, with 9 bases spanning the gap. The CDR3 is 14 residues long. Germline-derived CDR1 and CDR2 are LNHNV and YYDKDF (reference sequence). CDR3 protein: CATSIHLYQETQYF. The CDR3 DNA is TGTGCCACCAGCATTCACTTGTACCAAGAGACCCAGTACTTC.

The CDR3 DNA sequence: TGTGCCTGGAGCCCTGGGGGGGTTACCGGGGAGCTGTTTTTT. It encodes CAWSPGGVTGELFF. The chain has TRBV30 and TRBJ2-2; 7 bases fit TRBD2. CDR3 size: 14 residues. Germline-derived CDR1 and CDR2 are GTSNPN and SVGIG (reference sequence). J was trimmed by 5 bases and V by 3 bases; bases with no gene match: 6.

This chain connects TRBV5-4 to TRBJ2-7; 8 bases match TRBD1. Germline-derived CDR1 and CDR2 are SGHNT and YYREEE (reference sequence). V lost 4 bases to trimming and J lost 3 bases; unmatched junction nucleotides: 9. The CDR3 consists of 15 residues. This chain's CDR3 is CASSPPGQENYEQYF. CDR3 nucleotide sequence: TGTGCCAGCAGCCCACCGGGACAGGAAAACTACGAGCAGTACTTC.

The sample holds a few counts of this clone. V and J are TRBV15 and TRBJ1-5, with 9 bases identical to TRBD1. Germline V gives CDR1 LNHNV, CDR2 YYDKDF (reference sequence). The junction had 7 bases not matched to a gene; V was cut back by 6 bases and J by 7 bases. CDR3 length: 14 amino acids. The CDR3 region is CATSITGGGQPQHF. CDR3 in DNA: TGTGCCACCAGTATTACAGGGGGCGGGCAGCCCCAGCATTTT.

This chain joins TRBV28 and TRBJ2-1; D may be TRBD2 (6 bases). Germline loops: CDR1 MDHEN, CDR2 SYDVKM. This CDR3 region has 14 residues. Trimming left V 2 bases short and J 8 bases short, with 13 bases between. In DNA, the CDR3 is TGTGCCAGCAGTTTAAACTCCAGGGACTATGAGCAGTTCTTC. This codes for CASSLNSRDYEQFF.

The chain joins TRBV19 to TRBJ1-1; D is unclear. This CDR3 has 14 amino acids. Per the germline V gene, CDR1 is LNHDA and CDR2 is SQIVND (reference sequence). The V end lost 7 bases, the J end lost 0 bases, and 12 bases lay between the germline ends. The CDR3 nucleotides are TGTGCCAGTACCGATGGGAGGGTGAACACTGAAGCTTTCTTT. Translation: CASTDGRVNTEAFF.

The gene calls are TRBV7-6 and TRBJ1-1, with D perhaps matching TRBD1 (5 bases). The CDR3 has 14 amino acids. The germline gives CDR1 SGHVS, CDR2 FNYEAQ. V was pared by 2 bases and J by 1 base, with 8 bases between. The CDR3 region is CASSLFDRNTEAFF. The CDR3 DNA follows: TGTGCCAGCAGCTTATTTGACAGGAACACTGAAGCTTTCTTT.

This clone was detected only a few times. This chain connects TRBV27 to TRBJ1-2; D might be TRBD1 (5 bases). The CDR3 totals 12 residues. Germline V gives CDR1 MNHEY, CDR2 SMNVEV (reference sequence). Trimming took 7 bases from V and 8 from J, leaving 14 bases between them. The CDR3 protein is CASKGSGKGYTF. As DNA, the CDR3 is TGTGCCAGCAAAGGATCAGGGAAAGGCTACACCTTC.

The gene calls are TRBV28 and TRBJ2-1, with unresolved D. The CDR3 consists of 14 residues. The V end was cut by 11 bases, the J end by 8 bases, with 22 bases between. The germline V gene has CDR1 MDHEN and CDR2 SYDVKM. The CDR3 is CAASNQASVDEQFF. The CDR3 coding sequence is TGTGCCGCCAGCAACCAGGCGTCGGTGGATGAGCAGTTCTTC.

This chain connects TRBV28 to TRBJ2-7, with D perhaps matching TRBD1 (5 bases). The germline V gene encodes CDR1 MDHEN and CDR2 SYDVKM. V dropped 4 bases and J dropped 2 bases, with 15 bases sitting between them. The CDR3 sequence is 15 residues long. CDR3 sequence (DNA): TGTGCCAGCAGTTCCCCTGGGGCACCACCCTACGAGCAGTACTTC. The encoded protein is CASSSPGAPPYEQYF. Together with reference TRBV28 and TRBJ2-7, the CDR3 gives the full variable domain: DVKVTQSSRYLVKRTGEKVFLECVQDMDHENMFWYRQDPGLGLRLIYFSYDVKMKEKGDIPEGYSVSREKKERFSLILESASTNQTSMYLCASSSPGAPPYEQYFGPGTRLTVT.

This clone was recorded at least ten times. The chain uses TRBV18 and TRBJ1-2; a weak D match, TRBD1 (6 bases). The length of the CDR3 is 16 residues. V dropped 2 bases and J dropped 8 bases, with 21 bases sitting between them. The germline gives CDR1 KGHSH, CDR2 LQKENI. CDR3 sequence: CASSPYVLGNQGGYTF. In DNA, the CDR3 is TGTGCCAGCTCACCATACGTTCTCGGAAATCAGGGGGGCTACACCTTC.

This clone has just one count. The chain combines TRBV28 with TRBJ2-7, with D possibly being TRBD1 (6 bases). Germline V gives CDR1 MDHEN, CDR2 SYDVKM. The V end was cut by 6 bases, the J end by 4 bases, with 16 bases between. The CDR3 is 14 amino acids. The CDR3 DNA reads as TGTGCCAGCAGACAGGGAGCAGGGGCTTACGAGCAGTACTTC. This gives the protein CASRQGAGAYEQYF.